This T cell receptor beta chain was obtained from a study of CD8 T cells in ankylosing spondylitis. The CDR3 totals 15 residues. CDR1 is SQVTM, CDR2 ANQGSEA, per germline. V shed 6 bases, J shed 3 bases, and the junction held 10 bases outside the gene matches. The count of this clonotype is one. Its cognate antigen is unknown. Just one base apart from a much larger clone, this may be a read error. This likely comes from a read error, as the CDR3 has no conserved phenylalanine or tryptophan at its end. Study-wide points: Reports of some motif variants in reactive arthritis synovial fluid and blood predate this one. CD8+ cells made up the disease-linked clones, which were relatively rare in peripheral blood. Ankylosing spondylitis blood appeared to be characterized by a TCR beta motif of roughly eight highly homologous variants. The authors reported significant enrichment of disease-linked clones in matched ankylosing spondylitis synovial fluid.

The authors made TCR beta libraries by quantitative 5'-RACE with molecular barcodes. TCRdb ran MiXCR on the 5' RACE reads and lists one entry per CDR3 protein. The sample carries about 480,000 distinct CDR3 sequences, about 15% recorded once. Specimen: blood, either unsorted or a sorted T cell fraction (not recorded which). This clonotype originated in a male donor with ankylosing spondylitis. The gene calls are TRBV29-1 and TRBJ2-1; 8 bases agree with TRBD2. CDR3 amino acids: CSVPRSGGIYNEQFV. As DNA, the CDR3 is TGCAGCGTCCCGAGGAGCGGGGGAATCTACAATGAGCAGTTCGTC.